The present T cell receptor (beta chain) was sequenced within a study of early T cells in non-severe SARS-CoV-2 infection. Across the whole study: Chains were unpaired, as sequencing was done on bulk RNA from unsorted whole blood. Findings and caveats of the study: Matching with VDJdb favored anti-spike CD8 responses (missing private and CD4 specificities).

The CDR3 sequence is 14 residues long. The V gene's germline CDR1 is SGHRS and CDR2 YFSETQ. Trimming left V 5 bases short and J 3 bases short, with 15 bases between. This clonotype was recorded at least ten times. Its specificity is unknown. Individually, cDNA molecules had unique molecular identifiers attached to them. TCRdb ran MiXCR on the 5' RACE reads and lists one entry per CDR3 protein. Here the sample spans about 54,000 distinct CDR3 sequences, approximately 6.3% being singletons. Sequences were derived from whole blood, sampled at baseline. V is TRBV5-1 and J is TRBJ2-7; unclear D gene. The sequence was collected from an adult who was a healthcare worker with PCR-confirmed SARS-CoV-2 infection or an uninfected control (not recorded which). CDR3 DNA sequence: TGCGCCAGCAGACTTGAGGAGACCTTCTACGAGCAGTACTTC. This translates into CASRLEETFYEQYF.